Included here is one TCR beta chain sequence, with context. This sample was taken from a study of blood T cell repertoires in COVID-19. Across the whole study: Material from acute and convalescent COVID-19 was sourced from the United States, Italy and Spain. PBMCs, B-cell-depleted T cells, or T cells provided the cDNA or gDNA that made up the material.

Germline CDR1 and CDR2: SGHRS and YFSETQ. V lost 1 base and J 5 bases, leaving 9 bases between the germline ends. The CDR3 sequence is 13 residues long. Original handling: Quantification of nucleated cells was approximated via reference gene primer amplification. Profiling relied on immunoSEQ multiplex PCR, and the TCRdb table lists in-frame clones only, not all of them. The DNA was the basis for D and trimming; V, J and clone size are from that table. The sample has about 140,000 clones; around 83% are singletons. Sequencing was done on a sample of peripheral blood. The chain couples TRBV5-1 to TRBJ1-2; D call uncertain. The origin of this receptor is a woman older than 75 with acute or convalescent COVID-19. The CDR3 DNA sequence: TGCGCCAGCAGCTTGACTCGCGGGTATGGCTACACCTTC. Translated, it gives CASSLTRGYGYTF.